Following are 20 T cell receptor beta chains from one sample sequenced in a study of patients and donors after allogeneic stem cell transplantation. TCRdb processed the RT-PCR reads anew with MiXCR; each CDR3 protein has one entry. This table has approximately 410,000 distinct CDR3 sequences, roughly 16% appearing once. Specimen: blood, either unsorted or a sorted T cell fraction (not recorded which). Receptor source: a human donor who was either an allogeneic HSCT recipient or a stem cell or donor lymphocyte infusion donor (not recorded which). It is not recorded whose cells these are; they may come from a transplant donor.

This clonotype has more than one count but fewer than ten. The chain employs TRBV5-1 and TRBJ2-1, with TRBD1 matching 9 bases. J was trimmed by 12 bases and V by 2 bases; bases with no gene match: 9. Germline-derived CDR1 and CDR2 are SGHRS and YFSETQ. The CDR3 loop spans 14 amino acids. CDR3 loop: CASSFRDRALGQFF. The CDR3 coding sequence is TGCGCCAGCAGCTTCCGGGACAGGGCTCTGGGGCAGTTCTTC.

This clonotype was detected many times. J is TRBJ2-5 and V is TRBV30, with 7 bases identical to TRBD1. The CDR3 consists of 12 residues. Germline values: CDR1 GTSNPN, CDR2 SVGIG (reference sequence). The V segment lost 5 bases and the J segment 5 bases; nucleotides outside the gene matches: 5. CDR3 sequence reads: CAWDRVGETQYF. CDR3 DNA sequence: TGTGCCTGGGACAGGGTCGGGGAGACCCAGTACTTC.

This sequence joins TRBV7-9 and TRBJ1-5; TRBD1 matches at 9 bases. The CDR3 has 17 amino acids. Germline lookup yields CDR1 SEHNR and CDR2 FQNEAQ (reference sequence). V lost 1 base and J lost 5; bases outside the gene matches: 9. CDR3 protein: CASSLGTGGALYQPQHF. In nucleotides, the CDR3 is TGTGCCAGCAGCTTAGGCACAGGGGGCGCATTATATCAGCCCCAGCATTTT.

The chain combines TRBV7-8 with TRBJ1-5; D is possibly TRBD1 (6 bases). V lost 1 base to trimming and J lost 4 bases, with 14 bases between them. The CDR3 loop spans 16 amino acids. The germline V gene has CDR1 SGHVS and CDR2 FQNEAQ. CDR3: CASSLGPGERNQPQHF. The CDR3, as DNA: TGTGCCAGCAGCTTAGGGCCAGGGGAAAGGAATCAGCCCCAGCATTTT.

The chain carries TRBV4-3 and TRBJ2-3; 8 bases match TRBD1. The V gene end was trimmed by 4 bases and the J gene end by 6 bases; junction bases not matched to a gene: 6. Germline CDR1 reads LGHNA; CDR2 reads YSLEER. CDR3 length: 14 residues. The CDR3 DNA reads TGCGCCAGCAGCCCACAACGGGACAGGGATACGCAGTATTTT. Translation gives CASSPQRDRDTQYF.

Worth noting for this clonotype: One end of the junction is discordant with germline, which a read error may explain. The chain joins TRBV6-1 to TRBJ2-5; TRBD1 aligns across 7 bases. CDR1 is MNHNS, CDR2 SASEGT, per germline. This CDR3 comprises 14 residues. CDR3 region: CASGDQDRSPTQYF. The CDR3 DNA reads as TGTGCCAGCGGTGACCAGGACAGGTCACCGACCCAGTACTTC.

Only a few counts were recorded for this clonotype. The chain employs TRBV5-6 and TRBJ2-7; TRBD1 agrees at 8 bases. CDR1 and CDR2 from the germline V gene are SGHDT and YYEEEE. The CDR3 contains 15 residues. Trimming took 0 bases from V and 5 from J; bases not matched to a gene: 7. CDR3 in DNA: TGTGCCAGCAGCTTGGAGTTCAGGGGGCTCGACGAGCAGTACTTC. This translates into CASSLEFRGLDEQYF.

The chain links TRBV4-2 to TRBJ2-7, with 11 bases aligning to TRBD2. The CDR3 length is 16 residues. CDR1 is LGHNA, CDR2 YNFKEQ, per germline. V lost 4 bases, J lost 5 bases, and 10 bases stayed unmatched. CDR3 loop: CASSPLAGGRENEQYF. The DNA for the CDR3 is TGTGCCAGCAGCCCTTTAGCGGGGGGGCGGGAAAACGAGCAGTACTTC.

This clonotype was observed a few times. The V call is TRBV4-1, the J call TRBJ2-7; D uncertain. There are 15 residues in the CDR3. In germline, CDR1 is MGHRA, CDR2 YSYEKL. V lost 2 bases and J lost 0, with 11 bases in between. DNA of the CDR3: TGCGCCAGCAGCCAAAGGGCACGAGACTCCTACGAGCAGTACTTC. This gives the protein CASSQRARDSYEQYF.

Many counts were recorded for this clonotype. The rearrangement uses TRBV6-5 and TRBJ2-7; tentatively, D is TRBD1 (6 bases). CDR1 and CDR2 (germline): MNHEY, SVGAGI. Between the trimmed V and J ends, which lost 5 bases and 3 bases, there was a span of 8 bases. The CDR3 sequence is 12 residues long. The CDR3 loop is CASSAGDYEQYF. The CDR3 nucleotides are TGTGCCAGCAGTGCAGGGGACTACGAGCAGTACTTC.

The chain is built from TRBV12-3 or TRBV12-4 and TRBJ2-6, with D possibly being TRBD1 or TRBD2 (6 bases each). Trimming took 5 bases from V and 0 from J, leaving 11 bases between them. The CDR3 has 16 amino acids. CDR3 loop: CASSEGGSSGANVLTF. CDR3 bases: TGTGCCAGCAGTGAGGGGGGTAGCTCTGGGGCCAACGTCCTGACTTTC.

V and J are TRBV3-1 and TRBJ1-2; D gene unclear. CDR1 and CDR2 from the germline V gene are LGHDT and YNNKEL (reference sequence). This CDR3 has 16 amino acids. V was trimmed by 0 bases and J by 4 bases, leaving 15 bases between them. The CDR3 nucleotides are TGTGCCAGCAGCCAAGATAGTAACAGCAGACGCTATGGCTACACCTTC. Its translation is CASSQDSNSRRYGYTF.

This chain uses TRBV5-1 with TRBJ2-5; D gene uncertain. Germline V gives CDR1 SGHRS, CDR2 YFSETQ. Trimming stripped 4 bases from V and 5 bases from J, with 15 bases between. The CDR3 consists of 14 residues. The CDR3 is CASSLDAPRETQYF. CDR3 nucleotide sequence: TGCGCCAGCAGCCTGGACGCTCCCAGGGAGACCCAGTACTTC.

The chain couples TRBV15 to TRBJ2-7; D may be TRBD1 (6 bases). Per the germline V gene, CDR1 is LNHNV and CDR2 is YYDKDF (reference sequence). The CDR3 covers 15 residues. V was cut by 5 bases and J by 0 bases, with 14 bases left in between. This CDR3 reads CATSGPAGASYEQYF. The CDR3 nucleotides are TGTGCCACCAGCGGGCCGGCAGGGGCCTCCTACGAGCAGTACTTC.

This chain links TRBV14 with TRBJ2-1; D gene uncertain. Germline V CDR1 and CDR2: SGHDN, FVKESK. The CDR3 is 14 residues long. V was pared by 2 bases and J by 10 bases, with 15 bases between. The CDR3 nucleotides read TGTGCCAGCAGCCAACGTACCCTGGAGACGGAGCAGTTCTTC. This translates into CASSQRTLETEQFF.

This clonotype turned up a few times. The chain has TRBV5-1 and TRBJ2-7, with D uncertain. Germline V gene sequence: CDR1 SGHRS, CDR2 YFSETQ. Trimming removed 0 bases from V and 2 bases from J, with 9 bases in between. CDR3 length: 14 amino acids. CDR3 loop: CASSLEVGTYEQYF. CDR3 nucleotide sequence: TGCGCCAGCAGCTTGGAAGTGGGTACCTACGAGCAGTACTTC. The whole variable domain, remainder taken from reference TRBV5-1 and TRBJ2-7, is KAGVTQTPRYLIKTRGQQVTLSCSPISGHRSVSWYQQTPGQGLQFLFEYFSETQRNKGNFPGRFSGRQFSNSRSEMNVSTLELGDSALYLCASSLEVGTYEQYFGPGTRLTVT.

The chain recombines TRBV9 with TRBJ2-7; no clear D. V was shortened by 3 bases and J by 3 bases, with 7 bases between the two germline ends. This CDR3 has 12 amino acids. Germline CDR1 and CDR2: SGDLS and YYNGEE. In nucleotides, the CDR3 is TGTGCCAGCAGCGCCCCCTTCTACGAGCAGTACTTC. This encodes CASSAPFYEQYF.

There are many counts of this clonotype. The rearrangement joins TRBV12-3 or TRBV12-4 to TRBJ1-5; D gene unclear. Trimming removed 1 base at V and 7 bases at J, with 8 bases between. This CDR3 spans 13 amino acids. The CDR3 loop reads CASSLDSRQPQHF. The CDR3 bases are TGTGCCAGCAGTTTAGACAGTAGGCAGCCCCAGCATTTT.

This clonotype showed up many times. The chain recombines TRBV20-1 with TRBJ2-1; 9 bases align to TRBD2. Germline values: CDR1 DFQATT, CDR2 SNEGSKA (reference sequence). With 3 bases clipped from V and 1 base from J, the junction kept 1 base outside the gene matches. CDR3 length: 14 amino acids. CDR3 bases: TGCAGTGCTAGGACTAGCGGATCCTACAATGAGCAGTTCTTC. It codes for CSARTSGSYNEQFF.

The chain links TRBV6-1 to TRBJ1-5; D is unresolved. The V gene's germline CDR1 is MNHNS and CDR2 SASEGT. The CDR3 extends over 13 amino acids. Trimming took off 3 bases at V and 6 bases at J, with 9 bases between the two ends. The CDR3 DNA reads TGTGCCAGCAGTGATTCCGTAGGTCAGCCCCAGCATTTT. As protein: CASSDSVGQPQHF.